Following are 29 T cell receptor beta chains from one sample sequenced in a study of shared clonotypes between healthy human individuals. Produced via immunoSEQ multiplex PCR; TCRdb's table is partial and in-frame only. The table lists fewer than 2.5 million clones, 80% to 95% of them singletons. The sequenced material came from naive CD4+ T cells from PBMCs. Subset given: CD45RA+ positively selected. The receptors stem from a man between 18 and 29 years old in good health. Some clones in this sample may be carry-over from other donors' samples.

The chain combines TRBV18 with TRBJ2-1, with a weak D call TRBD1 (6 bases). CDR1 and CDR2 (germline): KGHSH, LQKENI. CDR3 length: 15 amino acids. V gave up 6 bases and J gave up 4 bases, with 16 bases separating them. The CDR3 DNA is TGTGCCAGCTCGCAGGGGCAGGGACATTACAATGAGCAGTTCTTC. This gives the protein CASSQGQGHYNEQFF.

The rearrangement uses TRBV19 and TRBJ1-4; D perhaps matches TRBD1 (6 bases). Germline CDR1 is LNHDA and CDR2 is SQIVND (reference sequence). The V end was cut by 7 bases, the J end by 7 bases, with 16 bases between. The CDR3 contains 14 residues. The CDR3 nucleotides are TGTGCCAGTAACGAACAGGGATTCGGTGAAAAACTGTTTTTT. This gives the protein CASNEQGFGEKLFF. Full variable domain (missing parts from reference TRBV19 and TRBJ1-4): DGGITQSPKYLFRKEGQNVTLSCEQNLNHDAMYWYRQDPGQGLRLIYYSQIVNDFQKGDIAEGYSVSREKKESFPLTVTSAQKNPTAFYLCASNEQGFGEKLFFGSGTQLSVL.

Comment on this clone: Other DNA sequences from this sample encode an identical CDR3 as well. The V gene is TRBV9, the J gene TRBJ2-3; D ambiguous. V lost 0 bases, J lost 5 bases, and 4 bases lay in between. The CDR3 length is 12 residues. The germline gives CDR1 SGDLS, CDR2 YYNGEE. CDR3 sequence: CASSVGRDTQYF. DNA of the CDR3: TGTGCCAGCAGCGTAGGAAGAGATACGCAGTATTTT.

Comments on this clone: Other DNA sequences within the sample encode an identical CDR3. The rearrangement links TRBV9 to TRBJ2-7; the match to TRBD2 covers 7 bases. CDR1 is SGDLS, CDR2 YYNGEE, per germline. The CDR3 is made up of 14 amino acids. With V trimmed by 0 bases and J by 2 bases, 2 bases remained unmatched. This CDR3 reads CASSVAGGTYEQYF. Here the CDR3 DNA reads TGTGCCAGCAGCGTAGCGGGAGGAACCTACGAGCAGTACTTC.

J is TRBJ2-4 and V is TRBV18; 9 bases are shared with TRBD2. The V segment lost 4 bases and the J segment 10 bases; nucleotides outside the gene matches: 8. The CDR3 covers 14 residues. Germline V gene lookup returns CDR1 KGHSH and CDR2 LQKENI. Here the CDR3 DNA reads TGTGCCAGCTCACTACCGGGACTAGCTTCAATTCAGTACTTC. Its translation is CASSLPGLASIQYF.

About this clone itself: Other nucleotide sequences in the sample specify the same CDR3. The chain couples TRBV4-1 to TRBJ2-5, with 9 positions matching TRBD2. The ends lost 1 base at V and 2 bases at J; junction bases unmatched: 8. Germline CDR1 is MGHRA and CDR2 is YSYEKL. CDR3 size: 17 residues. This CDR3 reads CASSQGSTSGRQETQYF. The CDR3, as DNA: TGCGCCAGCAGCCAAGGGTCGACTAGCGGAAGGCAAGAGACCCAGTACTTC.

The chain links TRBV10-2 to TRBJ2-5, with D perhaps assigned TRBD1 or TRBD2 (5 bases each). V was cut by 8 bases and J by 10 bases, with 23 bases left in between. Germline-derived CDR1 and CDR2 are WSHSY and SAAADI. This CDR3 is built from 14 residues. CDR3 protein: CASGPGPSSRSQYF. As DNA, the CDR3 is TGCGCCAGCGGTCCGGGACCTTCGAGTAGGAGCCAGTACTTC.

The chain carries TRBV2 and TRBJ2-7, with no clear D. Trimming removed 11 bases at V and 3 bases at J, with 11 bases between. Germline CDR1 and CDR2: SNHLY and FYNNEI. The CDR3 runs 11 residues. CDR3 sequence reads: CAGTSGYEQYF. In DNA form, the CDR3 reads TGTGCCGGCACCAGTGGCTACGAGCAGTACTTC.

Turning to this clone: Other DNA sequences in the same sample also yield this CDR3. The V call is TRBV20-1, the J call TRBJ2-5; no clear D. V gave up 6 bases and J gave up 3 bases, with 5 bases separating them. This CDR3 contains 10 residues. The germline CDR1 and CDR2 sequences are DFQATT and SNEGSKA (reference sequence). This CDR3 is CSAEKETQYF. The CDR3 nucleotides read TGCAGTGCGGAGAAAGAGACCCAGTACTTC.

CDR3 sequence (DNA): TGTGCCAGCAGGGAGGGACTAGCGGGAGGAGAGACCCAGTACTTC. Amino acid sequence: CASREGLAGGETQYF. The rearrangement links TRBV6-5 to TRBJ2-5, with TRBD2 matching 15 bases. There are 15 residues in the CDR3. CDR1 and CDR2 from the germline V gene are MNHEY and SVGAGI. The V and J ends lost 6 bases and 4 bases, in that order; junction bases with no gene match: 3.

A remark on this clone: Other DNA sequences in this sample translate to the same CDR3. This chain uses TRBV7-6 with TRBJ2-5; D gene ambiguous. Germline V gene lookup returns CDR1 SGHVS and CDR2 FNYEAQ. This CDR3 spans 13 amino acids. The ends were cut back, 5 bases at V and 0 bases at J, with 7 bases in the middle. In DNA form, the CDR3 reads TGTGCCAGCAGCCTGGGGAACCAAGAGACCCAGTACTTC. This codes for CASSLGNQETQYF.

The chain employs TRBV7-2 and TRBJ2-7; 7 positions agree with TRBD1. CDR3 length: 11 residues. The germline CDR1 and CDR2 sequences are SGHTA and FQGNSA. The V and J ends lost 1 base and 12 bases, in that order; junction bases with no gene match: 3. The CDR3 is CASSLGDSPYF. Written as DNA, the CDR3 is TGTGCCAGCAGCTTAGGGGACAGCCCGTACTTC.

This clone was seen once. This CDR3 is CASSLFSGERGTLRGHSPLHF. The CDR3 region has the DNA TGTGCCAGCAGTTTATTCTCTGGCGAGAGGGGAACCCTTCGAGGACATTCACCCCTCCACTTT. The V and J genes are TRBV27 and TRBJ1-6; a possible D gene is TRBD1 (5 bases). Germline V gene sequence: CDR1 MNHEY, CDR2 SMNVEV (reference sequence). CDR3 length: 21 amino acids. V shed 1 base and J shed 8 bases, with 30 bases lying between them.

This chain links TRBV14 with TRBJ2-7; possibly TRBD1 for D (6 bases). CDR1 is SGHDN, CDR2 FVKESK, per germline. This CDR3 is built from 15 residues. The V and J ends lost 5 bases and 2 bases respectively, with 16 bases between them. This CDR3 is CASSARRTVPYEQYF. CDR3 in DNA: TGTGCCAGCAGCGCTAGACGGACAGTCCCCTACGAGCAGTACTTC.

This clone was counted a single time. The chain uses TRBV25-1 and TRBJ2-5; possibly TRBD1 for D (5 bases). CDR3 size: 15 residues. V was shortened by 7 bases and J by 5 bases, with 20 bases between the two germline ends. Germline V CDR1 and CDR2: MGHDK, SYGVNS. The CDR3 coding sequence is TGTGCCAGCACCCGAAACTCCGGGCCAGGGGAGACCCAGTACTTC. Residues: CASTRNSGPGETQYF.

The chain links TRBV7-3 to TRBJ2-1, with D perhaps TRBD1 (6 bases). Trimming took 1 base from V and 5 from J, leaving 21 bases between them. Germline V lookup: CDR1 SGHTA, CDR2 FQGTGA. The CDR3 totals 18 residues. CDR3 loop: CASSLRATPTGRNNEQFF. CDR3 nucleotides: TGTGCCAGCAGCTTAAGAGCGACCCCCACAGGGCGCAACAATGAGCAGTTCTTC.

For this clone: The junction shows a germline mismatch at one end, possibly a read error. This sequence joins TRBV28 and TRBJ2-6; 8 bases are a match to TRBD2. This CDR3 has 17 amino acids. Germline V lookup: CDR1 MDHEN, CDR2 SYDVKM. The CDR3 coding sequence is TGTTCCAGTCGCGGCGGGGGGCCGCCTTCTGGGGCCAACGTCCTGACTTTC. Translated: CSSRGGGPPSGANVLTF.

The chain joins TRBV7-2 to TRBJ2-7; 10 bases are shared with TRBD2. The CDR3 extends over 16 amino acids. V dropped 5 bases and J dropped 2; count of bases not matched to a gene: 9. Germline CDR1 reads SGHTA; CDR2 reads FQGNSA. DNA of the CDR3: TGTGCCAGCAGCCCGGTCCCCGGGACTAGCGCCTACGAGCAGTACTTC. Translating gives CASSPVPGTSAYEQYF.

The chain employs TRBV18 and TRBJ2-2; D is ambiguous. Between the trimmed V and J ends, which lost 0 bases and 6 bases, there was a span of 8 bases. There are 14 residues in the CDR3. Per germline, CDR1 KGHSH and CDR2 LQKENI. CDR3 in DNA: TGTGCCAGCTCACCACCCTCTAGGGCCGGGGAGCTGTTTTTT. It yields the protein CASSPPSRAGELFF. Looking up the rest from reference TRBV18 and TRBJ2-2 gives the full variable domain: NAGVMQNPRHLVRRRGQEARLRCSPMKGHSHVYWYRQLPEEGLKFMVYLQKENIIDESGMPKERFSAEFPKEGPSILRIQQVVRGDSAAYFCASSPPSRAGELFFGEGSRLTVL.

The chain links TRBV9 to TRBJ2-1; 8 nucleotides align to TRBD2. Germline CDR1 reads SGDLS; CDR2 reads YYNGEE. This CDR3 has 17 amino acids. After removal of 4 bases from V and 2 bases from J, the junction contained 11 bases not matched to a gene. The DNA for the CDR3 is TGTGCCAGCAGCTCCGCGTCCGGGAGGGCCGCCTACAATGAGCAGTTCTTC. Translating it yields CASSSASGRAAYNEQFF.

The chain uses TRBV7-3 and TRBJ2-3; 14 nucleotides match TRBD2. Trimming at V came to 4 bases and at J to 4 bases, leaving 4 bases not matched to a gene. The germline gives CDR1 SGHTA, CDR2 FQGTGA. The CDR3 has 16 residues. The CDR3: CASSSGLAGEADTQYF. In DNA form, the CDR3 reads TGTGCCAGCAGCTCGGGACTAGCGGGAGAGGCAGATACGCAGTATTTT. Supplemented by reference TRBV7-3 and TRBJ2-3, the full variable domain reads GAGVSQTPSNKVTEKGKYVELRCDPISGHTALYWYRQSLGQGPEFLIYFQGTGAADDSGLPNDRFFAVRPEGSVSTLKIQRTERGDSAVYLCASSSGLAGEADTQYFGPGTRLTVL.

CDR3 amino acids: CASSYSSQGGTGELFF. The CDR3 DNA reads as TGTGCCAGCAGTTACTCTTCGCAGGGGGGCACCGGGGAGCTGTTTTTT. This chain joins TRBV6-5 and TRBJ2-2; TRBD1 might be the D (7 bases). With 0 bases removed from V and 4 bases from J, the gap between germline ends came to 12 bases. The CDR3 is 16 residues long. Germline V gives CDR1 MNHEY, CDR2 SVGAGI.

The chain employs TRBV5-1 and TRBJ2-6; D remains ambiguous. The V end was cut by 2 bases, the J end by 0 bases, with 18 bases between. CDR1 SGHRS and CDR2 YFSETQ come from the germline V gene. The CDR3 contains 19 residues. This chain's CDR3 is CASSLLFPGLSSGANVLTF. The CDR3 DNA reads TGCGCCAGCAGCTTATTATTCCCAGGCCTCAGCTCTGGGGCCAACGTCCTGACTTTC. Based on the CDR3 plus reference TRBV5-1 and TRBJ2-6, the full variable domain is KAGVTQTPRYLIKTRGQQVTLSCSPISGHRSVSWYQQTPGQGLQFLFEYFSETQRNKGNFPGRFSGRQFSNSRSEMNVSTLELGDSALYLCASSLLFPGLSSGANVLTFGAGSRLTVL.

This clone was counted only a few times. The chain recombines TRBV5-1 with TRBJ1-3; D not resolved. This CDR3 region has 14 residues. From germline, CDR1 is SGHRS and CDR2 YFSETQ. The V gene lost 4 bases and the J gene lost 0 bases, with 8 bases spanning the gap. The CDR3 region is CASSGDGSGNTIYF. The CDR3, as DNA: TGCGCCAGCAGCGGAGACGGCTCTGGAAACACCATATATTTT. The whole variable domain, remainder taken from reference TRBV5-1 and TRBJ1-3, is KAGVTQTPRYLIKTRGQQVTLSCSPISGHRSVSWYQQTPGQGLQFLFEYFSETQRNKGNFPGRFSGRQFSNSRSEMNVSTLELGDSALYLCASSGDGSGNTIYFGEGSWLTVV.

The V and J genes are TRBV5-1 and TRBJ1-1, with TRBD1 matching over 7 bases. The V gene's germline CDR1 is SGHRS and CDR2 YFSETQ. The V gene end was trimmed by 3 bases and the J gene end by 6 bases; junction bases not matched to a gene: 14. The CDR3 is 16 residues long. CDR3 DNA sequence: TGCGCCAGCAGCTCACCAACCGGACAGGAATTCTCTGAAGCTTTCTTT. As protein: CASSSPTGQEFSEAFF.

For this clone: The same CDR3 arises from other DNA sequences in this sample as well. The chain is built from TRBV2 and TRBJ2-7, with D possibly being TRBD2 (5 bases). Germline CDR1 reads SNHLY; CDR2 reads FYNNEI. The CDR3 spans 11 residues. Trimming removed 5 bases at V and 10 bases at J, with 12 bases between. The CDR3 loop reads CASSPLREQYF. The CDR3 region has the DNA TGTGCCAGCAGTCCCTTGAGGGAACAGTACTTC.

The genes are TRBV19 and TRBJ1-4; no clear D gene. CDR1 is LNHDA and CDR2 is SQIVND in the germline V gene (reference sequence). This CDR3 contains 14 residues. The germline V and J ends were trimmed by 5 bases and 6 bases, with 13 bases remaining between them. The CDR3 loop is CASSFSATHEKLFF. The CDR3 coding sequence is TGTGCCAGTAGTTTTTCCGCAACCCATGAAAAACTGTTTTTT.

J is TRBJ2-3 and V is TRBV7-3; tentative D call: TRBD1 (5 bases). The CDR3 runs 16 residues. Germline CDR1 is SGHTA and CDR2 is FQGTGA. V lost 4 bases to trimming and J lost 4 bases, with 18 bases between them. CDR3 in amino acids: CASSSQGPRAPDTQYF. The DNA of the CDR3 is TGTGCCAGCAGCTCCCAGGGCCCTAGGGCCCCAGATACGCAGTATTTT.

A single count supports this clone. The gene calls are TRBV2 and TRBJ1-2, with D hard to call. This CDR3 region has 14 residues. Germline lookup yields CDR1 SNHLY and CDR2 FYNNEI. Trimming took 2 bases from V and 3 from J, leaving 10 bases between them. This CDR3 reads CASSELGRDYGYTF. As DNA, the CDR3 is TGTGCCAGCAGTGAACTTGGACGCGACTATGGCTACACCTTC.